This T cell receptor (beta chain) appears in the sequencing data of a study of neurological immune-mediated disorders (dated by TCRdb to the late 2010s). Background on the whole study: The study compared peripheral blood TCR-beta repertoires of HTLV-I-associated myelopathy (HAM/TSP) patients, multiple sclerosis patients and healthy controls using UMI-based sequencing. The cohort was made up of approximately 71 subjects, consisting of some 14 HAM/TSP patients, about 34 multiple sclerosis patients and 20 healthy controls. The 85 to 110 TCR-beta libraries included longitudinal samples, technical triplicates and paired sorted CD4+ and CD8+ T-cell subsets alongside PBMC samples.

For sorted-subset TCR libraries, 1 million sorted CD4+ or CD8+ T cells were used. Peripheral blood underwent Ficoll-Hypaque density gradient centrifugation to isolate PBMCs, which were then cryopreserved in liquid nitrogen. The study also sequenced paired sorted CD4+ and CD8+ subsets from healthy controls, HAM/TSP patients and MS patients. The table lists this clonotype with many counts. This receptor's antigen is unknown. Per-nucleotide qualities are absent, and no much larger clonotype sits a single base away. CDR3 length: 16 amino acids, cysteine to phenylalanine. The kept DNA is CDR3 alone, 48 bases in frame from the first base. The germline V gene (reference sequence) provides CDR1 SEHNR and CDR2 FQNEAQ. Trimming leaves V shorter by 5 bases and J shorter by 2 bases, with the junction holding 9 bases beyond the gene matches. cDNA synthesis used template-switch 5'RACE with a primer carrying a 10-nucleotide random unique molecular identifier tagging each TCR transcript. Every sequencing run covered 15-18 subjects and yielded more than 160 million TCR-beta sequences. The RNeasy kit was used to extract total RNA. Using the KAPA Real-time Library Amplification kit, TCR-beta VDJ regions were amplified with primers for the TCR constant region and the 5'RACE anchor. A first PCR added sample indexes and Illumina adaptors, and a second PCR then raised library yield. After Ampure bead purification, the roughly 650 bp TCR product was size-selected on a 2% E-gel SizeSelection system. Before pooling, library quality was checked on a Bioanalyzer, concentration was measured with Qubit, and libraries were quantified with the Kapa Library Quantification kit. Libraries were sequenced paired-end 2 x 150 bp on an Illumina HiSeq 2500. To increase sequence diversity, roughly 24-31% phiX was spiked into each library pool. Per the original workflow: The UMI-based MiGEC pipeline processed quality-filtered reads and removed over 90% of raw TCR sequences during error correction. IMGT germline references were used for alignment of VDJ genes, and clonotypes were defined by a unique CDR3 amino acid sequence together with V-J genes. Clonal expansion, Shannon diversity and CDR3 relatedness (CalcPairwiseDistances, ClusterSamples) were evaluated with VDJtools, and phylogenetic trees were built with CLCbio workbench. A clone was classed as expanded if it had 8 or more unique UMIs, a cutoff based on coefficient-of-variation modelling across technical triplicates. Using fastp trimming at Q25 and MiXCR clonotype assembly, TCRdb reanalyzed the public sequencing data and kept in-frame beta chains. Every CDR3 protein is listed once, alongside the most common genes and DNA of its rows. The V and J calls and clone size are TCRdb's, not the authors'. This sample is represented by around 10,000 distinct CDR3 sequences; around 20% of them were singletons. The ten largest clonotypes hold 50% of the sample.

Broader findings and caveats from the paper: The highest TCR clonal expansion was observed in HAM/TSP patients, whereas the lowest was observed in MS patients, even when compared with healthy controls. No identical CDR3 amino acid sequences were shared among expanded clones across subjects, suggesting private TCR-beta repertoires in all groups.

The receptor's source is a woman in her fifties or sixties with HTLV-1-associated myelopathy (HAM/TSP). Specimen: CD8+ T cells from blood. The chain is encoded by TRBV7-9 joined to TRBJ2-1; TRBD1 aligns with 7 central bases. The DNA is TGTGCCAGCAGCCCGCAGGGGGAAAGTCCCTACAATGAGCAGTTCTTC. This translates into CASSPQGESPYNEQFF. Extended through the reference TRBV7-9 and TRBJ2-1 proteins, this CDR3 yields the full variable domain: DTGVSQNPRHKITKRGQNVTFRCDPISEHNRLYWYRQTLGQGPEFLTYFQNEAQLEKSRLLSDRFSAERPKGSFSTLEIQRTEQGDSAMYLCASSPQGESPYNEQFFGPGTRLTVL.